This T cell receptor (beta chain) emerged from a study of cytomegalovirus exposure and HLA in healthy donors. Whole-study findings and limits: According to reports, the classifier identified cytomegalovirus status with high specificity and sensitivity. First-cohort TCR clusters were later found to tend to co-occur in the 90 to 150 validation repertoires. Researchers catalogued about 160 TCR beta chains as cytomegalovirus-associated.

Donors were drawn from the approximately 120-subject validation cohort, separate from the roughly 700-subject first cohort. Generated by immunoSEQ multiplex PCR, the TCRdb table keeps only in-frame clones and is missing some. The repertoire holds some 130,000 clones, with around 85% as singletons. Trimming took 0 bases from V and 9 from J; bases not matched to a gene: 6. This CDR3 has 16 amino acids. The germline gives CDR1 GTSNPN, CDR2 SVGIG (reference sequence). For this clone: Its specificity is not known.

This receptor was obtained from a man between 18 and 35 years old in good health and CMV-seronegative. Sequencing was performed on PBMCs. The chain couples TRBV30 to TRBJ2-1, with TRBD2 identical over 15 bases. CDR3 DNA sequence: TGTGCCTGGAGTGTGGGACTAGCGGGAGGTGGGACTGAGCAGTTCTTC. It codes for CAWSVGLAGGGTEQFF.